The next 26 T cell receptor beta chains were all read from a single sample in a study of early T cells in non-severe SARS-CoV-2 infection. TCRdb called the 5' RACE reads again in MiXCR, with one record for every CDR3 protein. The data hold approximately 62,000 distinct CDR3 sequences, with around 12% observed a single time. The sequencing input was whole blood. The origin of the receptors is an adult who was a healthcare worker with PCR-confirmed SARS-CoV-2 infection or an uninfected control (not recorded which).

This clonotype was detected a few times. V gene TRBV9 combines with J gene TRBJ2-5, with 9 bases matching TRBD2. The V gene's germline CDR1 is SGDLS and CDR2 YYNGEE. The CDR3 runs 16 residues. After removal of 3 bases from V and 2 bases from J, the junction contained 8 bases not matched to a gene. The CDR3 coding sequence is TGTGCCAGCAGCGATAATCTAGCGGGACAGCAAGAGACCCAGTACTTC. Its protein is CASSDNLAGQQETQYF.

The CDR3 coding sequence is TGTGCCAGCAGCCGGAAGGAGGACTCTGGAAACACCATATATTTT. Its protein is CASSRKEDSGNTIYF. The chain carries TRBV4-2 and TRBJ1-3, with D hard to call. CDR1 and CDR2 (germline): LGHNA, YNFKEQ. V was trimmed by 4 bases and J by 0 bases, leaving 10 bases between them. This CDR3 region has 15 residues.

In its sample, this clonotype was seen a few times. V and J are TRBV5-5 and TRBJ1-1; no reliable D call. Germline V CDR1 and CDR2: SGHKS, YYEKEE (reference sequence). The V gene lost 2 bases and the J gene lost 6 bases, with 11 bases spanning the gap. The CDR3 spans 13 residues. The chain's CDR3 is CASSFDGISEAFF. The CDR3 DNA follows: TGTGCCAGCAGCTTCGACGGGATCTCTGAAGCTTTCTTT.

The V call is TRBV7-3, the J call TRBJ2-3; 7 nucleotides line up with TRBD2. J gave up 6 bases and V 5 bases, and 20 bases lay outside the gene matches. Germline assignment: CDR1 SGHTA and CDR2 FQGTGA. The CDR3 has 18 amino acids. The CDR3 DNA sequence: TGTGCCAGCAGCCGCCCGGGGGAGGCGGGAGCGCCGGGGGATACGCAGTATTTT. Its translation is CASSRPGEAGAPGDTQYF.

This clonotype was recorded many times. The gene calls are TRBV5-1 and TRBJ2-3, with 8 bases matching TRBD2. The CDR3 length is 15 residues. Trimming removed 1 base from V and 8 bases from J; junction bases left unmatched: 9. Germline V gene lookup returns CDR1 SGHRS and CDR2 YFSETQ. The CDR3 DNA reads TGCGCCAGCAGCTTGCGGACGGGAGGGCCGCCTACGCAGTATTTT. Translation gives CASSLRTGGPPTQYF.

This clonotype showed up many times. The V call is TRBV7-9, the J call TRBJ2-7; TRBD1 is a possible D gene (5 bases). Looked up from germline, CDR1 is SEHNR and CDR2 is FQNEAQ (reference sequence). The CDR3 runs 13 residues. Between the trimmed V and J ends, which lost 5 bases and 7 bases, there was a span of 15 bases. For the CDR3, the DNA is TGTGCCAGCAGCGTGACAGAGTCGAGGGAGCAGTACTTC. It codes for CASSVTESREQYF.

In its sample, this clonotype was seen a few times. The genes are TRBV4-2 and TRBJ2-3; 8 bases agree with TRBD2. From germline, CDR1 is LGHNA and CDR2 YNFKEQ. This CDR3 spans 17 amino acids. J gave up 5 bases and V 0 bases, and 10 bases lay outside the gene matches. CDR3 nucleotide sequence: TGTGCCAGCAGCCAAGAACTAGCGGCCATCTCAGGAGATACGCAGTATTTT. Amino acids: CASSQELAAISGDTQYF.

This clonotype was counted a few times. The chain couples TRBV7-2 to TRBJ2-1; 11 bases line up with TRBD2. The CDR3 is 16 amino acids. CDR1 and CDR2 from the germline V gene are SGHTA and FQGNSA. V dropped 6 bases and J dropped 1; count of bases not matched to a gene: 5. CDR3 residues: CASRGTSGTSYNEQFF. The CDR3 nucleotides are TGTGCCAGCAGAGGGACTAGCGGTACTTCCTACAATGAGCAGTTCTTC. The complete variable domain, with remaining parts taken from reference TRBV7-2 and TRBJ2-1, reads GAGVSQSPSNKVTEKGKDVELRCDPISGHTALYWYRQSLGQGLEFLIYFQGNSAPDKSGLPSDRFSAERTGGSVSTLTIQRTQQEDSAVYLCASRGTSGTSYNEQFFGPGTRLTVL.

The V gene is TRBV30, the J gene TRBJ2-1; D remains unclear. From germline, CDR1 is GTSNPN and CDR2 SVGIG (reference sequence). V dropped 1 base and J dropped 6 bases, with 7 bases sitting between them. CDR3 length: 12 residues. CDR3 region: CAWSASPNEQFF. The CDR3 DNA reads as TGTGCCTGGAGTGCAAGCCCCAATGAGCAGTTCTTC. Using reference TRBV30 and TRBJ2-1 for the parts outside the CDR3, the full variable domain is SQTIHQWPATLVQPVGSPLSLECTVEGTSNPNLYWYRQAAGRGLQLLFYSVGIGQISSEVPQNLSASRPQDRQFILSSKKLLLSDSGFYLCAWSASPNEQFFGPGTRLTVL.

This chain connects TRBV18 to TRBJ2-2; D may be TRBD1 or TRBD2 (5 bases each). The germline CDR1 and CDR2 sequences are KGHSH and LQKENI. Trimming left V 5 bases short and J 7 bases short, with 23 bases between. The CDR3 is 17 amino acids. DNA for the CDR3: TGTGCCAGCTCATCTGTACCGGGACGAGAGCTTAGCGGGGAGCTGTTTTTT. Encoded protein: CASSSVPGRELSGELFF.

This clonotype was counted between two and nine times. V usage is TRBV29-1 and J usage is TRBJ2-7; 7 positions match TRBD2. This CDR3 is 11 amino acids long. The J segment lost 6 bases and the V segment lost 4 bases, leaving 3 bases of the junction unmatched. In germline, CDR1 is SQVTM, CDR2 ANQGSEA. Here the CDR3 reads CSVGGGIEQYF. In DNA form, the CDR3 reads TGCAGCGTTGGGGGAGGGATCGAGCAGTACTTC.

This clonotype has a count of ten or more. This chain connects TRBV2 to TRBJ2-2; D assignment may be TRBD1 or TRBD2 (5 bases each). The germline CDR1 and CDR2 sequences are SNHLY and FYNNEI. The CDR3 is made up of 13 amino acids. Deletions cut 6 bases from V and 6 bases from J, with 11 bases between. The CDR3 protein is CASSRDLPGELFF. The CDR3 coding sequence is TGTGCCAGCAGCAGGGACCTTCCCGGGGAGCTGTTTTTT.

The chain uses TRBV18 and TRBJ2-7, with a tentative D call TRBD2 (7 bases). V was trimmed by 1 base and J by 1 base, leaving 17 bases between them. Germline CDR1 and CDR2: KGHSH and LQKENI. The CDR3 contains 17 residues. Here the CDR3 DNA reads TGTGCCAGCTCACCACGGGGGGCAGCGGGAACATCCTACGAGCAGTACTTC. It codes for CASSPRGAAGTSYEQYF. Together with reference TRBV18 and TRBJ2-7, the CDR3 gives the full variable domain: NAGVMQNPRHLVRRRGQEARLRCSPMKGHSHVYWYRQLPEEGLKFMVYLQKENIIDESGMPKERFSAEFPKEGPSILRIQQVVRGDSAAYFCASSPRGAAGTSYEQYFGPGTRLTVT.

This clonotype was seen a handful of times. This sequence joins TRBV5-1 and TRBJ2-1; 15 nucleotides line up with TRBD2. J gave up 10 bases and V 4 bases, and 6 bases lay outside the gene matches. The CDR3 extends over 15 amino acids. Germline V gives CDR1 SGHRS, CDR2 YFSETQ. CDR3: CASSQGLAGGIEQFF. In DNA form, the CDR3 reads TGCGCCAGCAGCCAGGGACTAGCGGGAGGCATAGAGCAGTTCTTC.

The chain carries TRBV6-5 and TRBJ1-1; D is possibly TRBD1 (6 bases). Trimming left V 2 bases short and J 0 bases short, with 10 bases between. From germline, CDR1 is MNHEY and CDR2 SVGAGI. The CDR3 contains 15 residues. CDR3 nucleotides: TGTGCCAGCAGTTACCAGGGGCCCATGAACACTGAAGCTTTCTTT. Protein product: CASSYQGPMNTEAFF.

This chain connects TRBV5-1 to TRBJ2-2; D might be TRBD1 (6 bases). The CDR3 is made up of 14 amino acids. The V gene lost 7 bases and the J gene lost 1 base, with 11 bases spanning the gap. The germline CDR1 and CDR2 sequences are SGHRS and YFSETQ. The CDR3 is CASEDRWNTGELFF. The CDR3 bases are TGCGCCAGCGAAGACAGGTGGAACACCGGGGAGCTGTTTTTT.

The table lists this clonotype with a few counts. The rearrangement links TRBV7-8 to TRBJ1-1; D is undetermined. In germline, CDR1 is SGHVS, CDR2 FQNEAQ. The CDR3 sequence is 15 residues long. The germline V and J ends were trimmed by 7 bases and 4 bases, with 19 bases remaining between them. CDR3 region: CASTLLYKVGTEAFF. The CDR3, as DNA: TGTGCCAGCACCTTGCTATATAAAGTGGGCACTGAAGCTTTCTTT.

The V and J genes are TRBV11-2 and TRBJ2-1, with 14 bases that match TRBD2. The germline gives CDR1 SGHAT, CDR2 FQNNGV. The CDR3 length is 17 residues. The ends lost 7 bases at V and 0 bases at J; junction bases unmatched: 5. CDR3 nucleotides: TGTGCCAGCACCCGAGGGACTAGCGGGAGCTCCTACAATGAGCAGTTCTTC. Amino acid sequence: CASTRGTSGSSYNEQFF.

The rearrangement uses TRBV20-1 and TRBJ2-7; the match to TRBD2 covers 9 bases. The germline V gene has CDR1 DFQATT and CDR2 SNEGSKA (reference sequence). The junction had 11 bases not matched to a gene; V was cut back by 6 bases and J by 2 bases. The CDR3 contains 15 residues. The CDR3 DNA follows: TGCAGTGCACTCTCTAGCGGGACTTTAACCTACGAGCAGTACTTC. Amino acid sequence: CSALSSGTLTYEQYF.

The genes are TRBV20-1 and TRBJ2-7; tentatively, D is TRBD1 (6 bases). V lost 2 bases, J lost 7 bases, and 15 bases lay in between. The V gene's germline CDR1 is DFQATT and CDR2 SNEGSKA (reference sequence). The CDR3 runs to 13 residues. The CDR3 region has the DNA TGCAGTGCTAGACGGGACACCACGGAGGAGCAGTACTTC. This gives the protein CSARRDTTEEQYF.

This clonotype came up many times. V and J are TRBV24-1 and TRBJ2-1; D may correspond to TRBD1 or TRBD2 (5 bases each). Trimming stripped 0 bases from V and 9 bases from J, with 14 bases between. Germline-derived CDR1 and CDR2 are KGHDR and SFDVKD. This CDR3 region has 15 residues. The CDR3 region is CATSDLTSRGREQFF. In DNA form, the CDR3 reads TGTGCCACCAGTGATTTGACTAGTCGGGGACGTGAGCAGTTCTTC.

The DNA of the CDR3 is TGCAGCGTTGAAGATGGAGGGCCCTATGTCTACAATGAGCAGTTCTTC. This translates into CSVEDGGPYVYNEQFF. The V gene is TRBV29-1, the J gene TRBJ2-1; the D gene is possibly TRBD2 (6 bases). The ends were cut back, 0 bases at V and 3 bases at J, with 15 bases in the middle. Germline loops: CDR1 SQVTM, CDR2 ANQGSEA. The CDR3 is 16 amino acids.

V is TRBV18 and J is TRBJ2-7; TRBD1 is a possible D gene (6 bases). The CDR3 extends over 16 amino acids. The ends were cut back, 1 base at V and 3 bases at J, with 16 bases in the middle. CDR1 is KGHSH, CDR2 LQKENI, per germline. CDR3: CASSPRGEQGNYEQYF. The CDR3 nucleotides read TGTGCCAGCTCACCACGAGGAGAACAGGGTAACTACGAGCAGTACTTC.

This clonotype has ten or more counts. The chain employs TRBV18 and TRBJ2-7; tentative D call: TRBD1 (6 bases). Trimming took off 1 base at V and 7 bases at J, with 11 bases between the two ends. CDR1 is KGHSH and CDR2 is LQKENI in the germline V gene. This CDR3 has 13 amino acids. The DNA of the CDR3 is TGTGCCAGCTCACCACGGACAGTGGGTGAGCAGTACTTC. Translated: CASSPRTVGEQYF.

This clonotype was observed at least ten times. The chain employs TRBV29-1 and TRBJ2-5; D tentatively reads TRBD1 or TRBD2 (5 bases each). Deletions cut 6 bases from V and 1 base from J, with 15 bases between. The CDR3 is made up of 14 amino acids. Germline V gene sequence: CDR1 SQVTM, CDR2 ANQGSEA. Written as DNA, the CDR3 is TGCAGCGTGGGGCGGGCAGGGACCCAAGAGACCCAGTACTTC. Its translation: CSVGRAGTQETQYF.

Many counts were recorded for this clonotype. The rearrangement links TRBV12-3 or TRBV12-4 to TRBJ2-1; a possible D gene is TRBD2 (6 bases). The germline V and J ends were trimmed by 1 base and 3 bases, with 10 bases remaining between them. The CDR3 contains 15 residues. The CDR3 region has the DNA TGTGCCAGCAGTTTAGGCGGGACTTACTACAATGAGCAGTTCTTC. This translates into CASSLGGTYYNEQFF.